This T cell receptor (beta chain) was identified during a study of cytomegalovirus exposure and HLA in healthy donors (TCRdb year 2017). In terms of the full investigation: According to an earlier analysis of 587 of the donors, about 179 million T cells yielded some 120 million unique TCR beta sequences and about 300 Gb of sequence data. Roughly 300 gigabases of sequencing data and around 90 million unique TCR sequences made up an early release that covered around 640 HLA-typed donors. Of the roughly 400 genotyped donors, approximately 80% were placed in the genetic ancestry cluster associated with self-reported Caucasian donors. The study was designed to test whether signatures of past pathogen exposure could be identified by cataloging public T cell receptors. The T cell repertoires of several hundred subjects were profiled by immunosequencing and related to cytomegalovirus serostatus. A separate validation cohort of roughly 110 different subjects was used in addition to the approximately 640-subject first cohort. High-throughput TCR immunosequencing, statistical association of individual TCRs with disease status, and machine learning were combined to predict cytomegalovirus infection status. A later analysis re-examined previously published TCR beta repertoires from more than 650 donors and added high-resolution HLA genotyping to investigate patterns of TCR occurrence. The later analysis used no new phenotypic data to find candidate immune exposures, relying instead on TCR beta sequences and their occurrence across donors. In an earlier analysis of 550 to 700 of the donors, high-throughput TCR beta sequencing was used to judge whether each TCR beta V gene segment behaved as functional or pseudogenic. Donor age, sex, ethnicity and CMV serostatus were collected together with the repertoire data. In a later genetic analysis, genome-wide SNP genotypes for about three fifths of the roughly 670 donors were used, and that subset was treated as a discovery cohort. Every discovery cohort repertoire had been produced on one sequencing platform. HLA typing covered class I and class II loci at four-digit resolution. Typing coverage differed by locus: A, B, C, DRB1 and DQB1 were typed in roughly 629-630 donors, DQA1 in about 500, DPA1 in around 600, and DPB1 in around 440. Five DR-DQ haplotypes were handled as single units for association and clustering, since linkage in the cohort was strong. Among around 400 genotyped donors of the cohort, an average of about 240,000 unique TCR beta nucleotide sequences was sequenced per donor, of which about 19% were non-productive. Paper-wide results and their limitations: Roughly uniform sequencing depth across donors was assumed in presence/absence analyses, although this assumption may not hold. When HLA alleles, especially DR and DQ, strongly co-occurred, TCR associations were difficult to assign to individual alleles. In a later analysis, TCR association rates were found to vary across HLA loci, with the most associated TCRs seen for DRB1 alleles and the fewest for HLA-C alleles. It was suggested by the authors that the approach could potentially be generalized to other disease states and immunological phenotypes. Compared with equally common non-associated chains, HLA-associated TCR beta chains in a later analysis were more clonally expanded and had lower generation probabilities. A later genetic analysis associated a missense DCLRE1C variant with V-gene and J-gene trimming of TCR beta chains, and an independent cohort replicated the association. Some IMGT-functional V segments, including TRBV6-2 and TRBV6-3, could not be told apart with the 87-base-pair reads, so those segments were excluded. This cohort had only TCR beta chains sequenced, and the lack of alpha or paired-chain data limited which features could be detected. The only immune exposure information available for the cohort was CMV serostatus. The study gave a list of about 160 TCR beta chains associated with cytomegalovirus. Cytomegalovirus status was reported to be diagnosed by the classifier with high specificity and sensitivity in both the original and validation cohorts. A further reported finding was that TCR beta sequences accurately predicted the HLA-A and HLA-B alleles for most subjects in the first cohort. A later analysis found that most CMV-associated TCR beta chains appeared HLA-restricted, with HLA associations seemingly driven largely by CMV exposure. A cluster of highly shared sequence variants was judged likely to represent a technical artifact of the sequencing pipeline. In a later genetic analysis, fewer N-insertions in productive TCRs were reported among donors in an Asian-associated ancestry cluster than the roughly 640-donor mean. Linkage disequilibrium might explain the correlated functional status among segregating V segments, but an unknown experimental factor could not be ruled out. In vitro tests confirmed that a few of the cytomegalovirus-associated TCR beta chains recognize cytomegalovirus antigens. Across donors, most TCR sequences were observed very rarely, whereas some public TCRs were present in many individuals. In an earlier analysis of roughly 560 of the donors, most TCR beta V segments were observed in productive rearrangements about 90% or about 30% of the time, broadly matching IMGT annotations. Some 15 rarely observed V segments, including chromosome 9 orphons, were excluded from the earlier analysis of some 590 of the donors because counts were too low. Because HLA typing was unavailable for some donors at each locus, only the typed subset was used in association tests. According to a later analysis, parvovirus B19, influenza, CMV and Epstein-Barr virus appeared linked to several top co-occurrence clusters. At a false discovery rate of 0.05, a later analysis linked 16,951 TCR beta sequences to specific HLA alleles.

From the germline V gene (reference sequence), CDR1 is GTSNPN and CDR2 is SVGIG. The trim is 2 bases for V and 15 bases for J, with a gap of 14 bases between the germline ends. The CDR3 sequence holds 11 residues, the cysteine and phenylalanine included. Only the CDR3 DNA is retained, 33 bases long and in frame from the first base. Receptor libraries were prepared by the immunoSEQ multiplex PCR assay. A mixture of 60 forward primers for TCR Vbeta segments and 13 reverse primers for TCR Jbeta segments was used in the multiplex PCR. The CDR3 region of rearranged TCR beta genes was amplified from genomic DNA with a multiplex PCR assay. On the Illumina HiSeq System, the amplified TCR beta libraries were sequenced as 87-base-pair reads. The published analysis was carried out like this. A later analysis tallied some 79 million unique TCR beta chains across the 600 to 700 repertoires, and approximately 12 million of those chains were shared by two or more donors. To remove PCR and sequencing errors, raw reads were error-corrected and collapsed into unique sequences using a nearest-neighbor algorithm that merged closely related sequences. CDR3 sequences were aligned to IMGT reference sequences to assign V, D and J gene segments. For a sequence to be retained, a match of at least six nucleotides was required to both a V gene segment and a J gene segment. A rearrangement counted as productive if the CDR3 had no stop codons and remained in frame with V and J, and every other rearrangement counted as non-productive. Following IMGT convention, CDR3 was defined as the stretch from the second conserved V-encoded cysteine to the conserved J-encoded phenylalanine. In an earlier analysis of roughly 580 of the donors, sequences lacking an unambiguous match to a single V gene segment were excluded. In an earlier analysis of several hundred of the donors, V segments were called functional above 56.7% productive rearrangements and were called segregating when the between-donor standard deviation exceeded 5%. A statistical classification framework was built for diagnosing cytomegalovirus status from the catalog of TCR beta chain sequences. V and J gene assignment, in a later analysis, came from comparing TCR nucleotide sequences with IMGT/GENE-DB human TR gene sequences. A later analysis assigned CDR3 sequences and most-parsimonious VDJ recombination scenarios with the TCRdist pipeline. In a later analysis, each TCR beta chain was defined by its CDR3 amino acid sequence together with its V-gene family, and reads without a unique V-gene family were excluded. To address suspected cross-contamination and a sequencing artifact, a later analysis removed a few hundred highly shared, low-generation-probability nucleotide sequences. For each public chain, a later analysis derived a clonal expansion index from normalized ranks of inferred template counts within each repertoire. Generation probabilities in a later analysis came from a VDJ recombination model fitted to out-of-frame rearrangements, and those results were checked against IGoR. A later analysis scored TCR-TCR, TCR-HLA and TCR-CMV co-occurrence with hypergeometric tests, applying a repertoire-size bias correction to TCR pairs. A later analysis estimated false discovery rates by permuting HLA or CMV assignments 20 times. In a later analysis, co-occurring TCRs were grouped using DBSCAN, and TCRdist sequence similarity was added for clustering within HLA-allele-positive subsets. For co-occurrence clustering, repertoires with fewer than 30,000 or more than 120,000 public chains were excluded, along with roughly 5 repertoires with anomalous nucleotide sharing. Drawn from immuneACCESS, this table holds only the in-frame rearrangements with V and J called that TCRdb kept. Clones are partly lost; checked studies trace under half to an unresolved V gene and leave the rest unexplained. D and trimming come from the DNA, and the V and J calls and clone size come from that table. This sample is represented by about 160,000 clones; 70% of them were singletons. The ten most abundant clones make up 4% to 5% of the sample.

The cohort was made up of several hundred healthy bone marrow donors. At the time of sampling, all cohort members were nominally healthy, though unrecorded immune exposures were likely present. The donor tested CMV seropositive, placing the donor among the 250 to 300 seropositive members of the cohort. Every donor gave a peripheral blood sample, and the peripheral blood mononuclear cells from that sample were used for TCR beta sequencing. Genomic DNA extraction from the blood cell samples was performed with the Qiagen DNeasy Blood Extraction Kit. To note about this clone: The clone's antigen remains unknown. No base quality values were provided; no much bigger clone lies one nucleotide off.

This clonotype originated in a young man in good health and CMV-seropositive. Sequencing was carried out using PBMCs. The chain was built from TRBV30 and TRBJ2-4; tentative D gene TRBD2, with 7 bases matching. The bases read TGTGCCTGGAGTTCCGGGGGGCCCCGGTACTTC. It is translated as CAWSSGGPRYF.